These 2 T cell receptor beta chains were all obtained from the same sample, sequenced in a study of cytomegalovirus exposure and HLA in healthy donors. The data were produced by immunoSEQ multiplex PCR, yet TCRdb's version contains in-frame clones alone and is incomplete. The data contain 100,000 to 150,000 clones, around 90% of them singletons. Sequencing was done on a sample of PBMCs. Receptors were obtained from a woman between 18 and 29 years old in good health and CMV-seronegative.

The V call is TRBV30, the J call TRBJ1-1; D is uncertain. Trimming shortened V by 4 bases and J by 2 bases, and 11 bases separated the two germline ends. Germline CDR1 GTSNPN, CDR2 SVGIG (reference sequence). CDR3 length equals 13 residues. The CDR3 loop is CAWTRASNTEAFF. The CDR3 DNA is TGTGCCTGGACTCGAGCCTCAAACACTGAAGCTTTCTTT. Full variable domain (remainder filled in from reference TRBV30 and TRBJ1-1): SQTIHQWPATLVQPVGSPLSLECTVEGTSNPNLYWYRQAAGRGLQLLFYSVGIGQISSEVPQNLSASRPQDRQFILSSKKLLLSDSGFYLCAWTRASNTEAFFGQGTRLTVV.

CDR3 DNA sequence: TGTGCCAGGAAACTAGCGGGAGGGTACAATGAGCAGTTCTTC. It translates to CARKLAGGYNEQFF. This sequence joins TRBV6-1 and TRBJ2-1; 13 bases line up with TRBD2. The germline CDR1 and CDR2 sequences are MNHNS and SASEGT. The ends lost 9 bases at V and 4 bases at J; junction bases unmatched: 3. The CDR3 spans 14 residues.